One sample yielded the 29 T cell receptor beta chains listed below, sequenced in a study of shared clonotypes between healthy human individuals. The assay was immunoSEQ multiplex PCR, and TCRdb's table has in-frame clones only and misses some. The sample shows over 400,000 clones, around 80% of them seen only once. The specimen was PBMCs. These receptors all come from a woman aged 40 to 50 in good health. Some clones in this sample may be carry-over from other donors' samples.

This chain uses TRBV27 with TRBJ2-6, with no clear D. The CDR3 spans 16 residues. Trimming took 3 bases from V and 4 from J, leaving 13 bases between them. Germline-derived CDR1 and CDR2 are MNHEY and SMNVEV (reference sequence). The CDR3 spells CASSLISLGGANVLTF. In DNA, the CDR3 is TGTGCCAGCAGTTTGATCTCCCTAGGGGGGGCCAACGTCCTGACTTTC.

This sequence joins TRBV15 and TRBJ2-7; a possible D gene is TRBD1 (7 bases). CDR3 length: 19 residues. The germline CDR1 and CDR2 sequences are LNHNV and YYDKDF (reference sequence). V was shortened by 1 base and J by 3 bases, with 25 bases between the two germline ends. CDR3 loop: CATSRVIFWRGQRNYEQYF. Here the CDR3 DNA reads TGTGCCACCAGCAGAGTTATCTTCTGGCGGGGACAGAGAAACTACGAGCAGTACTTC.

The rearrangement links TRBV29-1 to TRBJ2-2, with a tentative D call TRBD1 (5 bases). This CDR3 comprises 15 residues. The germline V gene has CDR1 SQVTM and CDR2 ANQGSEA. With 4 bases removed from V and 0 bases from J, the gap between germline ends came to 12 bases. Written as DNA, the CDR3 is TGCAGCGTTGGTAGGCAGGGCCCGAACACCGGGGAGCTGTTTTTT. It yields the protein CSVGRQGPNTGELFF.

The J gene is TRBJ2-7, the V gene TRBV5-1; TRBD1 agrees at 7 bases. This CDR3 region has 14 residues. Germline CDR1 SGHRS, CDR2 YFSETQ. The junction had 11 bases not matched to a gene; V was cut back by 4 bases and J by 7 bases. The CDR3 loop reads CASSLLTGPEEQYF. CDR3 in DNA: TGCGCCAGCAGCCTACTGACAGGGCCGGAAGAGCAGTACTTC. The full variable domain, rest sourced from reference TRBV5-1 and TRBJ2-7, is KAGVTQTPRYLIKTRGQQVTLSCSPISGHRSVSWYQQTPGQGLQFLFEYFSETQRNKGNFPGRFSGRQFSNSRSEMNVSTLELGDSALYLCASSLLTGPEEQYFGPGTRLTVT.

The rearrangement uses TRBV13 and TRBJ1-1, with D possibly being TRBD1 (5 bases). Trimming pared 5 bases from V and 4 bases from J, leaving 17 bases between. CDR1 and CDR2 (germline): PRHDT, FYEKMQ (reference sequence). The CDR3 is 15 amino acids. In DNA form, the CDR3 reads TGTGCCAGCAGCAAAGACAACGGGGCGGGCACTGAAGCTTTCTTT. This translates into CASSKDNGAGTEAFF.

The chain is built from TRBV4-1 and TRBJ2-5, with 12 bases lining up with TRBD2. The CDR3 covers 15 residues. Germline V gene sequence: CDR1 MGHRA, CDR2 YSYEKL. J gave up 11 bases and V 0 bases, and 7 bases lay outside the gene matches. The CDR3 bases are TGCGCCAGCAGCCAAGAGACACTAGCGGGAGGACGGCAGTACTTC. Encoded protein: CASSQETLAGGRQYF.

This clone was observed a handful of times. The chain combines TRBV9 with TRBJ2-3, with D unclear. V dropped 0 bases and J dropped 4 bases, with 12 bases sitting between them. This CDR3 has 15 residues. Germline assignment: CDR1 SGDLS and CDR2 YYNGEE. CDR3 residues: CASSVDGHEADTQYF. The CDR3 bases are TGTGCCAGCAGCGTAGACGGCCACGAGGCAGATACGCAGTATTTT.

This sequence joins TRBV7-3 and TRBJ2-3; no reliable D call. V lost 6 bases to trimming and J lost 1 base, with 8 bases between them. CDR3 length: 13 amino acids. Germline V gene lookup returns CDR1 SGHTA and CDR2 FQGTGA. The CDR3 sequence: CASSPPGTDTQYF. In DNA form, the CDR3 reads TGTGCCAGCAGTCCGCCGGGCACAGATACGCAGTATTTT.

The chain links TRBV30 to TRBJ2-2; TRBD2 aligns across 11 bases. The CDR3 loop spans 15 amino acids. V lost 2 bases and J lost 5; bases outside the gene matches: 4. Germline lookup yields CDR1 GTSNPN and CDR2 SVGIG (reference sequence). The CDR3 region has the DNA TGTGCCTGGAGTTTCAGGACTAGCGGGACCGGGGAGCTGTTTTTT. This encodes CAWSFRTSGTGELFF. Full variable domain (rest looked up from reference TRBV30 and TRBJ2-2): SQTIHQWPATLVQPVGSPLSLECTVEGTSNPNLYWYRQAAGRGLQLLFYSVGIGQISSEVPQNLSASRPQDRQFILSSKKLLLSDSGFYLCAWSFRTSGTGELFFGEGSRLTVL.

The chain uses TRBV5-1 and TRBJ2-5, with TRBD1 identical over 8 bases. Germline loops: CDR1 SGHRS, CDR2 YFSETQ. This CDR3 contains 14 residues. Losses at the gene ends were 7 bases for V and 1 base for J; bases not matched to a gene: 6. The CDR3 region has the DNA TGCGCCAGCGCTGGACAGGGTAGCCAAGAGACCCAGTACTTC. This gives the protein CASAGQGSQETQYF. The variable domain in full, with the rest retrieved from reference TRBV5-1 and TRBJ2-5, is KAGVTQTPRYLIKTRGQQVTLSCSPISGHRSVSWYQQTPGQGLQFLFEYFSETQRNKGNFPGRFSGRQFSNSRSEMNVSTLELGDSALYLCASAGQGSQETQYFGPGTRLLVL.

The rearrangement links TRBV30 to TRBJ2-2; 8 nucleotides match TRBD2. The CDR3 contains 15 residues. V shed 0 bases and J 6 bases; nucleotides not matched to a gene: 6. Looked up from germline, CDR1 is GTSNPN and CDR2 is SVGIG (reference sequence). As DNA, the CDR3 is TGTGCCTGGAGTGTAGGTAGCGGGATTGCCGGGGAGCTGTTTTTT. Its protein is CAWSVGSGIAGELFF.

A few counts support this clone. The chain links TRBV5-1 to TRBJ2-5; 7 bases are shared with TRBD2. CDR1 is SGHRS, CDR2 YFSETQ, per germline. CDR3 length: 13 amino acids. Trimming at V came to 4 bases and at J to 2 bases, leaving 2 bases not matched to a gene. The DNA for the CDR3 is TGCGCCAGCAGCGAACTAGCGCAAGAGACCCAGTACTTC. Its protein is CASSELAQETQYF.

The chain combines TRBV11-2 with TRBJ2-7; 7 positions match TRBD1. Germline V gene sequence: CDR1 SGHAT, CDR2 FQNNGV. CDR3 length: 14 amino acids. V shed 5 bases, J shed 3 bases, and the junction held 7 bases outside the gene matches. The CDR3 sequence is CASSPFTGDYEQYF. In nucleotides, the CDR3 is TGTGCCAGCAGCCCCTTCACAGGGGACTACGAGCAGTACTTC.

The chain is built from TRBV7-6 and TRBJ2-5, with D unresolved. Germline V lookup: CDR1 SGHVS, CDR2 FNYEAQ. This CDR3 region has 14 residues. V lost 0 bases, J lost 1 base, and 6 bases lay in between. The DNA of the CDR3 is TGTGCCAGCAGCTTAGCCTTCTTCCAAGAGACCCAGTACTTC. Translated, it gives CASSLAFFQETQYF.

This rearrangement joins TRBV29-1 to TRBJ2-6; D is unresolved. V shed 4 bases and J shed 0 bases, with 13 bases lying between them. The germline CDR1 and CDR2 sequences are SQVTM and ANQGSEA. This CDR3 comprises 16 residues. In DNA form, the CDR3 reads TGCAGCGTTGCACTATGGCGTGACTCTGGGGCCAACGTCCTGACTTTC. Protein sequence: CSVALWRDSGANVLTF.

CDR3 loop: CASSTNGQYSNQPQHF. CDR3 nucleotide sequence: TGTGCCAGTAGTACTAACGGACAGTATAGCAATCAGCCCCAGCATTTT. This chain uses TRBV19 with TRBJ1-5; tentative D call: TRBD1 (6 bases). Trimming took off 4 bases at V and 0 bases at J, with 13 bases between the two ends. The CDR3 runs 16 residues. Germline V gene sequence: CDR1 LNHDA, CDR2 SQIVND (reference sequence).

The rearrangement joins TRBV13 to TRBJ2-7; TRBD1 agrees at 7 bases. The germline V gene has CDR1 PRHDT and CDR2 FYEKMQ (reference sequence). The CDR3 extends over 15 amino acids. V dropped 1 base and J dropped 4; count of bases not matched to a gene: 7. CDR3 DNA: TGTGCCAGCAGCTTAGTAAGACAGGGACGTTACGAGCAGTACTTC. Protein product: CASSLVRQGRYEQYF.

The chain links TRBV6-4 to TRBJ2-6; the D gene is possibly TRBD2 (5 bases). Germline CDR1 is MRHNA and CDR2 is SNTAGT. Between the trimmed V and J ends, which lost 5 bases and 2 bases, there was a span of 10 bases. The CDR3 has 15 amino acids. In DNA, the CDR3 is TGTGCCAGCAGTAAAGACGGGGCTGGGGCCAACGTCCTGACTTTC. Amino acids: CASSKDGAGANVLTF.

This clone showed up many times. The same CDR3 is also encoded by other DNA sequences in this sample. The V and J genes are TRBV6-1 and TRBJ1-5; D not resolved. Germline values: CDR1 MNHNS, CDR2 SASEGT. Trimming cost V 7 bases and J 0 bases, with 13 bases left between them. The CDR3 contains 15 residues. This CDR3 is CASTMDGPSNQPQHF. Here the CDR3 DNA reads TGTGCCAGCACTATGGACGGTCCTAGCAATCAGCCCCAGCATTTT.

The CDR3 region has the DNA TGTGCCAGCAGCCCCTCTAGGACTAGCCGCATCTACGAGCAGTACTTC. Translated, it gives CASSPSRTSRIYEQYF. V gene TRBV27 combines with J gene TRBJ2-7; 8 bases match TRBD2. Germline lookup yields CDR1 MNHEY and CDR2 SMNVEV (reference sequence). The CDR3 has 16 residues. V shed 6 bases and J 3 bases; nucleotides not matched to a gene: 13.

This chain links TRBV20-1 with TRBJ2-1; D not certain. This CDR3 has 11 amino acids. Germline CDR1 is DFQATT and CDR2 is SNEGSKA (reference sequence). Trimming removed 3 bases at V and 4 bases at J, with 4 bases between. The CDR3 protein is CSASSYNEQFF. The CDR3 bases are TGCAGTGCTAGTTCATACAATGAGCAGTTCTTC.

The chain is built from TRBV28 and TRBJ1-2, with TRBD1 as a possible D gene (5 bases). Per germline, CDR1 MDHEN and CDR2 SYDVKM. V shed 1 base and J shed 0 bases, with 9 bases lying between them. The CDR3 loop spans 15 amino acids. CDR3: CASSLLGGTNYGYTF. CDR3 in DNA: TGTGCCAGCAGTTTATTGGGGGGGACTAACTATGGCTACACCTTC.

The chain links TRBV5-1 to TRBJ2-3; TRBD2 aligns across 9 bases. J was trimmed by 2 bases and V by 2 bases; bases with no gene match: 9. CDR3 length: 17 residues. Looked up from germline, CDR1 is SGHRS and CDR2 is YFSETQ. The CDR3 nucleotides read TGCGCCAGCAGCTTCGACCTAGCGGGAACTCACACAGATACGCAGTATTTT. It encodes CASSFDLAGTHTDTQYF.

This clone was seen a handful of times. This rearrangement joins TRBV6-5 to TRBJ2-1; D gene ambiguous. The CDR3 length is 14 residues. V was clipped by 7 bases and J by 9 bases, with 19 bases between them. CDR1 is MNHEY and CDR2 is SVGAGI in the germline V gene. CDR3 DNA sequence: TGTGCCAGCACCTTGGCCCGCTCTAGTGGTGAGCAGTTCTTC. Encoded protein: CASTLARSSGEQFF.

J is TRBJ2-3 and V is TRBV11-2, with a tentative D call TRBD1 (6 bases). The CDR3 runs to 15 residues. Germline loops: CDR1 SGHAT, CDR2 FQNNGV. V shed 5 bases and J shed 2 bases, with 14 bases lying between them. CDR3 bases: TGTGCCAGCAGCGCTCAGGGGCTCTCCACAGATACGCAGTATTTT. Residues: CASSAQGLSTDTQYF.

The chain uses TRBV30 and TRBJ2-5; the D call may be TRBD1 or TRBD2 (5 bases each). In germline, CDR1 is GTSNPN, CDR2 SVGIG (reference sequence). The V end lost 3 bases, the J end lost 11 bases, and 16 bases lay between the germline ends. The CDR3 contains 12 residues. CDR3 region: CAWSRTPREQYF. DNA of the CDR3: TGTGCCTGGAGCCGGACGCCCAGGGAGCAGTACTTC.

This rearrangement joins TRBV12-5 to TRBJ2-5, with 7 bases lining up with TRBD2. The junction had 7 bases not matched to a gene; V was cut back by 5 bases and J by 4 bases. The CDR3 covers 14 residues. Looked up from germline, CDR1 is LGHNT and CDR2 is FRNRAP. The CDR3: CASGHTTSPETQYF. The CDR3 DNA sequence: TGTGCTAGTGGTCACACGACTAGCCCAGAGACCCAGTACTTC.

This chain links TRBV2 with TRBJ2-5, with D uncertain. The CDR3 loop spans 13 amino acids. Between the trimmed V and J ends, which lost 3 bases and 0 bases, there was a span of 5 bases. Germline values: CDR1 SNHLY, CDR2 FYNNEI. CDR3 region: CASSEIYQETQYF. The CDR3 nucleotides read TGTGCCAGCAGTGAGATCTACCAAGAGACCCAGTACTTC.

The rearrangement uses TRBV15 and TRBJ1-4, with 8 bases fitting TRBD1. J was trimmed by 6 bases and V by 6 bases; bases with no gene match: 15. This CDR3 is 17 amino acids long. Per the germline V gene, CDR1 is LNHNV and CDR2 is YYDKDF (reference sequence). The CDR3 DNA sequence: TGTGCCACCAGAACCGGGACAGGTATACCGTCGGATGAAAAACTGTTTTTT. Its translation is CATRTGTGIPSDEKLFF.